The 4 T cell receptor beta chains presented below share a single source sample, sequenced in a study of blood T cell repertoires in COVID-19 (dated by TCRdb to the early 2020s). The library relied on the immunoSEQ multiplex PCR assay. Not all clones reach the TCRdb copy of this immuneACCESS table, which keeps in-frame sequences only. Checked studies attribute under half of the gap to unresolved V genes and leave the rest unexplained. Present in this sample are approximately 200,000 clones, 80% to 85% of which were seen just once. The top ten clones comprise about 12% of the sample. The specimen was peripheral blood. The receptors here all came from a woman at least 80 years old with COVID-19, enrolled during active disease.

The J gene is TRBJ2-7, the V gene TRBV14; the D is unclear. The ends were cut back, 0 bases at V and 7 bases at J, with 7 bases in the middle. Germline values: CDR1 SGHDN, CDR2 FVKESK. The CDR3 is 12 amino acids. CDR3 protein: CASSQEAAEQYF. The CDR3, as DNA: TGTGCCAGCAGCCAAGAGGCGGCAGAGCAGTACTTC.

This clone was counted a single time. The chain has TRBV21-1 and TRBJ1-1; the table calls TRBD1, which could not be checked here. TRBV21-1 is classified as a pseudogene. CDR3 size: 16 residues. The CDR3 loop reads CASSKDRTGGTIEAFF. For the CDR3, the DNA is TGTGCCAGCAGCAAAGACCGGACAGGGGGCACGATTGAAGCTTTCTTT.

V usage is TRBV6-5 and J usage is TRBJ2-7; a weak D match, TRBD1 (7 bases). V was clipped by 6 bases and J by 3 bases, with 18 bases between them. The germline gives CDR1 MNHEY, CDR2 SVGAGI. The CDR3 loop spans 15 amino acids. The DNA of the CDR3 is TGTGCCAGCAGCTTGGAGGGGGGACAGTTCTACGAGCAGTACTTC. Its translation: CASSLEGGQFYEQYF.

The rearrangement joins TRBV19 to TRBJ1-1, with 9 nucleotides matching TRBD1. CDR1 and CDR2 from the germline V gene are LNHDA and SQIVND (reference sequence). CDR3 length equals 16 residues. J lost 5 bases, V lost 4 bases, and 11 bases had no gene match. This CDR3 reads CASSTALPGQGTEAFF. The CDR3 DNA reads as TGTGCCAGTAGTACGGCCTTACCGGGACAGGGAACTGAAGCTTTCTTT.